This T cell receptor (beta chain) appears in the sequencing data of a study of T cell repertoires in cytomegalovirus infection. Study details: Selected CMV epitopes included recently identified HLA-C-restricted ones as well as well-studied HLA-B-restricted ones. It can be stated that public TCR beta signatures indicated CMV infection as well as a matching HLA type.

Overall study results and limits: HLA-C-restricted TCR beta clonotypes specific for CMV led the ex vivo response.

Per germline, CDR1 SEHNR and CDR2 FQNEAQ (reference sequence). V was shortened by 1 base and J by 6 bases, with 5 bases between the two germline ends. The length of the CDR3 is 12 residues. TCRdb reanalysed the reads using MiXCR and keeps one entry per CDR3 protein. The sample records 600,000 to 700,000 distinct CDR3 sequences, 33% being singletons. This clonotype was picked up many times. Its antigen is unidentified. This clonotype was sampled from a human donor in good health (CMV status not recorded). Some clones in this sample may be carry-over from other donors' samples. The rearrangement links TRBV7-9 to TRBJ2-3; the D is unclear. This specimen was cultured PBMCs, taken from culture after CMV antigen stimulation. The CDR3 nucleotides read TGTGCCAGCAGCTTAGGTTGGGATACGCAGTATTTT. It yields the protein CASSLGWDTQYF.